This T cell receptor (beta chain) was profiled in a study of regulatory T cells in long-lasting Graves disease. Regarding this clonotype: The antigen remains unidentified.

Time point of the sample: newly diagnosed GD, antithyroid drugs for less than 3 months. The authors made the TCR library using RNA they extracted from PBMCs. In building TCR beta libraries, iRepertoire HTBI primers were used together with Arm-PCR of CDR3 regions. TCRdb re-derived calls from the multiplex PCR reads in MiXCR, one entry per CDR3 protein. The repertoire holds 450,000 to 700,000 distinct CDR3 sequences, with about 14% as singletons. Findings of the study overall: Persistent disease preferred TRBV28, TRBJ1-2 and TRBJ2-5; new disease, TRBV20-1 and TRBJ2-1. Exclusively peripheral blood, rather than thyroid tissue, was studied.

V gave up 1 base and J gave up 7 bases, with 11 bases separating them. This CDR3 spans 13 amino acids. These sequences were also reported in another study, on T cells in Graves' hyperthyroidism and ophthalmopathy. From that paper: Ophthalmopathy was separated from stable hyperthyroidism by a 13 V-J model.

The J gene is TRBJ2-7, the V gene TRBV12-3 or TRBV12-4, with D possibly matching TRBD2 (6 bases). The TCR sequence derives from a young man with Graves disease. This specimen consisted of peripheral blood mononuclear cells (PBMCs), obtained at new diagnosis, from a patient treated with antithyroid drugs. CDR3: CASSLVTTREQYF. The CDR3 DNA sequence: TGTGCCAGCAGTTTAGTCACGACTAGGGAGCAGTACTTC.